These 15 T cell receptor beta chains share one sample of origin, sequenced in a study of T cells in Graves' hyperthyroidism and ophthalmopathy. Amplification of TCR beta CDR3 regions was performed using RNA transcripts as template. An initial round of RT-PCR targeting the TCR CDR3 relied on the HTBI primer set. Each CDR3 protein is one row after TCRdb ran MiXCR on the multiplex PCR reads. This table has more than 500,000 distinct CDR3 sequences, about 15% appearing once. Material for sequencing was blood. These receptors originate from a woman in her thirties or forties with Graves' hyperthyroidism.

Details on this clonotype: This could be a read error, since a much larger clone is one nucleotide away. This CDR3 reads CSARGQLGGSILCEQYF. The CDR3 nucleotides read TGCAGTGCTAGAGGCCAGCTGGGCGGGAGTATTCTCTGCGAGCAGTACTTC. V usage is TRBV20-1 and J usage is TRBJ2-7; 7 nucleotides line up with TRBD2. V lost 1 base, J lost 6 bases, and 18 bases stayed unmatched. CDR1 is DFQATT, CDR2 SNEGSKA, per germline (reference sequence). There are 17 residues in the CDR3.

This clonotype was seen many times. CDR3 in amino acids: CAWGSNYNEQFF. The CDR3, as DNA: TGTGCCTGGGGCAGCAATTACAATGAGCAGTTCTTC. This chain joins TRBV30 and TRBJ2-1; D gene ambiguous. With 5 bases removed from V and 4 bases from J, the gap between germline ends came to 9 bases. Germline CDR1 GTSNPN, CDR2 SVGIG (reference sequence). The CDR3 has 12 residues.

This clonotype showed up many times. V usage is TRBV28 and J usage is TRBJ2-1; a possible D gene is TRBD2 (6 bases). V lost 6 bases and J lost 5, with 14 bases in between. This CDR3 has 14 amino acids. Germline V gene data show CDR1 as MDHEN and CDR2 as SYDVKM. CDR3 sequence (DNA): TGTGCCAGCAGCCCACGGGCGGGGCACAATGAGCAGTTCTTC. Amino acid sequence: CASSPRAGHNEQFF. The whole variable domain, filled in from reference TRBV28 and TRBJ2-1, reads DVKVTQSSRYLVKRTGEKVFLECVQDMDHENMFWYRQDPGLGLRLIYFSYDVKMKEKGDIPEGYSVSREKKERFSLILESASTNQTSMYLCASSPRAGHNEQFFGPGTRLTVL.

In this sample, this clonotype turned up many times. The chain joins TRBV12-3 or TRBV12-4 to TRBJ1-1; D call uncertain. V was cut by 8 bases and J by 3 bases, with 16 bases left in between. The CDR3 loop spans 14 amino acids. CDR3 DNA: TGTGCCAGCGGCGACCCTGGGAGGGACACTGAAGCTTTCTTT. It translates to CASGDPGRDTEAFF.

At least ten counts were recorded for this clonotype. The chain combines TRBV27 with TRBJ1-2, with D perhaps matching TRBD1 (6 bases). V lost 2 bases and J lost 4, with 14 bases in between. CDR3 length: 15 amino acids. CDR1 and CDR2 (germline): MNHEY, SMNVEV (reference sequence). The CDR3 region is CASSLGQGTAYGYTF. The CDR3, as DNA: TGTGCCAGCAGTTTAGGTCAGGGGACTGCCTATGGCTACACCTTC.

This sequence joins TRBV7-2 and TRBJ2-3, with 10 bases lining up with TRBD2. This CDR3 is built from 17 residues. Germline values: CDR1 SGHTA, CDR2 FQGNSA. Germline trimming cut 2 bases from V and 3 bases from J; bases unmatched to any gene: 8. In DNA, the CDR3 is TGTGCCAGCAGCTTAACAGCGGGGGGGAGTGGGACAGATACGCAGTATTTT. Encoded protein: CASSLTAGGSGTDTQYF.

This clonotype was recorded many times. V usage is TRBV6-2 or TRBV6-3 and J usage is TRBJ2-3; a possible D gene is TRBD2 (5 bases). The V gene's germline CDR1 is MNHEY and CDR2 SVGEGT. Trimming stripped 5 bases from V and 4 bases from J, with 10 bases between. The CDR3 runs to 13 residues. The CDR3 coding sequence is TGTGCCAGCAGTATGGGAGCGGCAGATACGCAGTATTTT. As protein: CASSMGAADTQYF.

The chain joins TRBV12-3 or TRBV12-4 to TRBJ1-1; D gene ambiguous. This CDR3 is 12 amino acids long. Trimming took 3 bases from V and 4 from J, leaving 6 bases between them. Written as DNA, the CDR3 is TGTGCCAGCAGTTTTTTTGTCACTGAAGCTTTCTTT. As protein: CASSFFVTEAFF.

This clonotype has at least ten counts. The J gene is TRBJ1-4, the V gene TRBV6-1; D possibly corresponds to TRBD1 (5 bases). The germline V gene encodes CDR1 MNHNS and CDR2 SASEGT. The germline V and J ends were trimmed by 1 base and 7 bases, with 13 bases remaining between them. The CDR3 is made up of 15 amino acids. CDR3 amino acids: CASSEGGGVFEKLFF. Here the CDR3 DNA reads TGTGCCAGCAGTGAAGGGGGGGGGGTTTTTGAAAAACTGTTTTTT.

The V and J genes are TRBV29-1 and TRBJ2-1, with D perhaps TRBD2 (6 bases). The germline gives CDR1 SQVTM, CDR2 ANQGSEA. The V end was cut by 4 bases, the J end by 7 bases, with 14 bases between. The CDR3 has 13 amino acids. Here the CDR3 DNA reads TGCAGCGTTGTTTACGGGAGCGGGAATGAGCAGTTCTTC. Translated: CSVVYGSGNEQFF.

This rearrangement joins TRBV5-4 to TRBJ2-2; 11 bases align to TRBD2. This CDR3 is built from 18 residues. The germline CDR1 and CDR2 sequences are SGHNT and YYREEE (reference sequence). The V and J ends lost 4 bases and 8 bases, in that order; junction bases with no gene match: 16. The CDR3 coding sequence is TGTGCCAGCAGCCCAAAGGGCCTAGCGGGAGGAGGGCCGGGGGAGCTGTTTTTT. It yields the protein CASSPKGLAGGGPGELFF.

This clonotype was detected ten times or more. The V and J genes are TRBV6-1 and TRBJ1-1; no clear D. The germline gives CDR1 MNHNS, CDR2 SASEGT. The CDR3 covers 13 residues. Between the trimmed V and J ends, which lost 8 bases and 2 bases, there was a span of 12 bases. The DNA for the CDR3 is TGTGCCAGCGAAGGACTTCTTAACACTGAAGCTTTCTTT. Protein product: CASEGLLNTEAFF.

This clonotype appeared many times. CDR3 sequence reads: CASSLDRRGAGGNEQFF. The CDR3 region has the DNA TGTGCCAGCAGCTTAGATCGGAGGGGAGCGGGAGGAAATGAGCAGTTCTTC. The V gene is TRBV11-2, the J gene TRBJ2-1, with 9 bases fitting TRBD2. Germline V gene data show CDR1 as SGHAT and CDR2 as FQNNGV. Trimming cost V 0 bases and J 7 bases; bases outside gene matches: 10. This CDR3 contains 17 residues. The full variable domain, completed using reference TRBV11-2 and TRBJ2-1, is EAGVAQSPRYKIIEKRQSVAFWCNPISGHATLYWYQQILGQGPKLLIQFQNNGVVDDSQLPKDRFSAERLKGVDSTLKIQPAKLEDSAVYLCASSLDRRGAGGNEQFFGPGTRLTVL.

Turning to this clonotype: It may be a read error: a sequence one base away is much more abundant. This CDR3 is missing its conserved last phenylalanine or tryptophan, likely due to a read error. The gene calls are TRBV20-1 and TRBJ2-3; the D is unclear. Trimming stripped 6 bases from V and 0 bases from J, with 13 bases between. Germline lookup yields CDR1 DFQATT and CDR2 SNEGSKA (reference sequence). The CDR3 has 14 residues. CDR3 sequence reads: CSAHQVPSTDTQYL. Written as DNA, the CDR3 is TGCAGTGCCCACCAGGTACCGAGCACAGATACGCAGTATCTT.

This clonotype came up many times. This chain joins TRBV5-1 and TRBJ1-1; the D is unclear. Germline assignment: CDR1 SGHRS and CDR2 YFSETQ. V was pared by 3 bases and J by 3 bases, with 6 bases between. The CDR3 extends over 12 amino acids. In DNA, the CDR3 is TGCGCCAGCAGCTCTGGCGACACTGAAGCTTTCTTT. Translating gives CASSSGDTEAFF.